This T cell receptor (beta chain) stems from a study of yellow fever vaccine responses in identical twins. Study-level points and caveats: The T cell response to vaccination in identical twins was reportedly partly convergent and partly personalized.

From the RT-PCR reads, TCRdb called clonotypes with MiXCR, one entry per CDR3 protein. Among about 13,000 distinct CDR3 sequences, 84% were seen once, and the ten largest hold roughly 1.8%. This clonotype was seen a single time. What it recognizes is unknown. The CDR3 has 15 amino acids. Germline CDR1 and CDR2: SGHNT and YYREEE (reference sequence). Unmatched junction bases numbered 7, after V lost 1 base and J lost 9 bases. The material sequenced was T cells from blood (PBMCs), unsorted or a sorted subset (not recorded which), taken before or after yellow fever vaccination (not recorded which). This sequence joins TRBV5-4 and TRBJ2-1; TRBD2 matches 10 bases. The clonotype originates from a woman aged 18-29 years who received the yellow fever vaccine. The CDR3 nucleotides are TGTGCCAGCAGCTTGCGAATAGCGGGGGGTTTTGAGCAGTTCTTC. Residues: CASSLRIAGGFEQFF.